Each of the 31 T cell receptor beta chains below was sequenced from the same sample in a study of a mutant IDH1 vaccine in newly diagnosed glioma. The repertoire was sequenced with immunoSEQ multiplex PCR; TCRdb's copy has only in-frame clones and lacks some. The table has 9,500 to 13,000 clones, approximately 85% seen once. Their antigens are not known. Time point described: week 47, end of study. Vaccine doses each comprised 300 ug of mutant IDH1 20-mer peptide, with topical imiquimod. The sequencing used PBMCs, collected from a glioma patient whose treatment included an IDH1 peptide vaccine. The receptor source for this set is a man aged 25-40 years with glioma.

The chain carries TRBV11-3 and TRBJ1-3; D is undetermined. V dropped 1 base and J dropped 1 base, with 8 bases sitting between them. The germline V gene encodes CDR1 SGHNT and CDR2 YENEEA. CDR3 size: 15 residues. The CDR3 bases are TGTGCCAGCAGCTTAGGGAAGGTTTCTGGAAACACCATATATTTT. It codes for CASSLGKVSGNTIYF.

The rearrangement links TRBV10-3 to TRBJ2-1; possible D gene TRBD1, 5 bases. This CDR3 spans 14 amino acids. V was cut by 4 bases and J by 3 bases, with 10 bases left in between. The V gene's germline CDR1 is ENHRY and CDR2 SYGVKD. CDR3 DNA sequence: TGTGCCATCAGTGTGTGGGGCCTCTACAATGAGCAGTTCTTC. Protein product: CAISVWGLYNEQFF.

The gene calls are TRBV18 and TRBJ1-1; D not resolved. With 3 bases removed from V and 11 bases from J, the gap between germline ends came to 10 bases. Germline values: CDR1 KGHSH, CDR2 LQKENI. CDR3 length: 11 residues. The CDR3 nucleotides read TGTGCCAGCTCACCCGATGGGTGGGCTTTCTTT. This codes for CASSPDGWAFF.

V gene TRBV7-9 combines with J gene TRBJ1-4, with 8 bases identical to TRBD1. J gave up 5 bases and V 7 bases, and 6 bases lay outside the gene matches. CDR1 and CDR2 from the germline V gene are SEHNR and FQNEAQ (reference sequence). The CDR3 covers 14 residues. CDR3 sequence reads: CASTPGDRNEKLFF. As DNA, the CDR3 is TGTGCCAGCACCCCCGGGGACAGGAATGAAAAACTGTTTTTT.

This sequence joins TRBV11-1 and TRBJ2-7; possibly TRBD1 for D (7 bases). This CDR3 is 14 amino acids long. The germline gives CDR1 SGHAT, CDR2 FQDESV (reference sequence). The germline V and J ends were trimmed by 4 bases and 3 bases, with 13 bases remaining between them. The DNA for the CDR3 is TGTGCCAGCAGCTATCAGGGGGGAGGCTACGAGCAGTACTTC. This translates into CASSYQGGGYEQYF.

This rearrangement joins TRBV18 to TRBJ2-7, with D maybe TRBD1 (5 bases). CDR3 length equals 16 residues. The germline V gene encodes CDR1 KGHSH and CDR2 LQKENI. The V and J ends lost 1 base and 0 bases respectively, with 13 bases between them. CDR3 bases: TGTGCCAGCTCACCACTTCGACAGTCGGCCTCCTACGAGCAGTACTTC. Residues: CASSPLRQSASYEQYF. The full variable domain, with the rest looked up from reference TRBV18 and TRBJ2-7, is NAGVMQNPRHLVRRRGQEARLRCSPMKGHSHVYWYRQLPEEGLKFMVYLQKENIIDESGMPKERFSAEFPKEGPSILRIQQVVRGDSAAYFCASSPLRQSASYEQYFGPGTRLTVT.

This chain links TRBV5-1 with TRBJ2-5; no clear D. The germline CDR1 and CDR2 sequences are SGHRS and YFSETQ. V gave up 3 bases and J gave up 1 base, with 4 bases separating them. The CDR3 length is 12 residues. CDR3 residues: CASSSSQETQYF. CDR3 nucleotides: TGCGCCAGCAGCTCCAGCCAAGAGACCCAGTACTTC.

V gene TRBV5-4 combines with J gene TRBJ2-7; D may be TRBD2 (6 bases). The CDR3 is 12 amino acids. V was shortened by 1 base and J by 8 bases, with 10 bases between the two germline ends. The germline CDR1 and CDR2 sequences are SGHNT and YYREEE (reference sequence). CDR3: CASSLIGGKQYF. CDR3 bases: TGTGCCAGCAGCTTGATTGGCGGGAAGCAGTACTTC.

This chain links TRBV6-5 with TRBJ2-3, with 7 nucleotides matching TRBD2. Germline assignment: CDR1 MNHEY and CDR2 SVGAGI. V was pared by 6 bases and J by 5 bases, with 14 bases of the junction left unmatched. This CDR3 is built from 16 residues. CDR3 bases: TGTGCCAGCAGCTACGGGTTCGGGCGGGAGTTAGATACGCAGTATTTT. Its translation is CASSYGFGRELDTQYF.

This clone was seen a single time. The rearrangement uses TRBV6-5 and TRBJ1-4; D remains ambiguous. Germline CDR1 reads MNHEY; CDR2 reads SVGAGI. V dropped 3 bases and J dropped 5 bases, with 16 bases sitting between them. This CDR3 is built from 16 residues. The DNA for the CDR3 is TGTGCCAGCAGTTATTTCGCCGCCGGGGTGAATGAAAAACTGTTTTTT. Translation gives CASSYFAAGVNEKLFF.

This clone has a handful of counts. The V call is TRBV30, the J call TRBJ1-5; maybe TRBD1 (6 bases). The germline V gene has CDR1 GTSNPN and CDR2 SVGIG (reference sequence). The CDR3 spans 14 residues. The V end was cut by 4 bases, the J end by 4 bases, with 14 bases between. CDR3 sequence: CAWNSGTLNQPQHF. CDR3 bases: TGTGCCTGGAACTCCGGGACACTAAATCAGCCCCAGCATTTT.

The V and J genes are TRBV19 and TRBJ2-4; D is unresolved. CDR3 length equals 17 residues. The V and J ends lost 3 bases and 0 bases respectively, with 15 bases between them. Germline-derived CDR1 and CDR2 are LNHDA and SQIVND (reference sequence). In DNA form, the CDR3 reads TGTGCCAGTAGTATGTATAACGGTGGCAAAGCCAAAAACATTCAGTACTTC. As protein: CASSMYNGGKAKNIQYF. The whole variable domain, filled in from reference TRBV19 and TRBJ2-4, reads DGGITQSPKYLFRKEGQNVTLSCEQNLNHDAMYWYRQDPGQGLRLIYYSQIVNDFQKGDIAEGYSVSREKKESFPLTVTSAQKNPTAFYLCASSMYNGGKAKNIQYFGAGTRLSVL.

This clone appeared once. The rearrangement uses TRBV7-2 and TRBJ2-7; 7 bases are shared with TRBD2. Germline trimming cut 7 bases from V and 1 base from J; bases unmatched to any gene: 7. CDR1 SGHTA and CDR2 FQGNSA come from the germline V gene. The CDR3 has 14 amino acids. CDR3 protein: CASTLGGSSYEQYF. The CDR3 nucleotides are TGTGCCAGCACCCTGGGGGGGAGTTCCTACGAGCAGTACTTC.

The chain joins TRBV5-1 to TRBJ1-1; D uncertain. The ends were cut back, 3 bases at V and 5 bases at J, with 14 bases in the middle. This CDR3 contains 14 residues. Per germline, CDR1 SGHRS and CDR2 YFSETQ. This CDR3 is CASSSLEKKTEAFF. CDR3 nucleotide sequence: TGCGCCAGCAGCTCCTTAGAAAAGAAGACTGAAGCTTTCTTT. The complete variable domain, with remaining parts taken from reference TRBV5-1 and TRBJ1-1, reads KAGVTQTPRYLIKTRGQQVTLSCSPISGHRSVSWYQQTPGQGLQFLFEYFSETQRNKGNFPGRFSGRQFSNSRSEMNVSTLELGDSALYLCASSSLEKKTEAFFGQGTRLTVV.

The rearrangement joins TRBV5-1 to TRBJ1-4; D remains ambiguous. Trimming removed 4 bases from V and 7 bases from J, with 17 bases in between. Germline-derived CDR1 and CDR2 are SGHRS and YFSETQ. This CDR3 contains 15 residues. The CDR3 sequence is CASSPQDPGGEKLFF. The CDR3, as DNA: TGCGCCAGCAGCCCTCAGGACCCCGGTGGTGAAAAACTGTTTTTT.

V is TRBV6-6 and J is TRBJ1-4, with D tentatively TRBD1 (5 bases). The germline CDR1 and CDR2 sequences are MNHNY and SVGAGI (reference sequence). Trimming left V 9 bases short and J 5 bases short, with 16 bases between. The CDR3 sequence is 14 residues long. The CDR3 DNA reads as TGTGCCAGTGGGCGTCCCAGGGAAAATGAAAAACTGTTTTTT. Its protein is CASGRPRENEKLFF.

This chain uses TRBV4-1 with TRBJ2-1; 9 bases match TRBD1. Germline CDR1 reads MGHRA; CDR2 reads YSYEKL. The CDR3 has 15 amino acids. Trimming took 5 bases from V and 6 from J; bases not matched to a gene: 8. This chain's CDR3 is CASSYRDREANEQFF. CDR3 DNA sequence: TGCGCCAGCAGCTACAGGGACAGGGAGGCCAATGAGCAGTTCTTC.

Remarks on this clone: Other nucleotide sequences from this sample produce the same CDR3. The rearrangement links TRBV6-1 to TRBJ2-7; 8 bases are shared with TRBD1. J was trimmed by 3 bases and V by 3 bases; bases with no gene match: 1. Germline lookup yields CDR1 MNHNS and CDR2 SASEGT. This CDR3 is 13 amino acids long. CDR3 DNA sequence: TGTGCCAGCAGTGAGGACAGGGACTACGAGCAGTACTTC. Translating it yields CASSEDRDYEQYF.

The V and J genes are TRBV10-1 and TRBJ1-2; TRBD1 aligns across 8 bases. The CDR3 has 15 residues. Germline loops: CDR1 WNHNN, CDR2 SYGVQD (reference sequence). The junction had 9 bases not matched to a gene; V was cut back by 6 bases and J by 3 bases. The DNA for the CDR3 is TGCGCCAGCAGCTTACCGCAGGGGGCGGACTATGGCTACACCTTC. It translates to CASSLPQGADYGYTF.

This clone was recorded only once. This chain links TRBV7-9 with TRBJ2-3; 11 positions agree with TRBD2. With V trimmed by 5 bases and J by 5 bases, 9 bases remained unmatched. The germline CDR1 and CDR2 sequences are SEHNR and FQNEAQ (reference sequence). CDR3 size: 16 residues. CDR3 protein: CASSVGTSGGEDTQYF. The CDR3, as DNA: TGTGCCAGCAGCGTCGGGACTAGCGGAGGGGAAGATACGCAGTATTTT.

The V gene is TRBV5-4, the J gene TRBJ1-3; no clear D gene. Trimming pared 0 bases from V and 0 bases from J, leaving 4 bases between. The V gene's germline CDR1 is SGHNT and CDR2 YYREEE (reference sequence). CDR3 length: 14 amino acids. The DNA of the CDR3 is TGTGCCAGCAGCTTGGGGGTCTCTGGAAACACCATATATTTT. Encoded protein: CASSLGVSGNTIYF.

This clone was counted once. V is TRBV19 and J is TRBJ1-2; D is undetermined. The CDR3 consists of 12 residues. Trimming took 6 bases from V and 4 from J, leaving 9 bases between them. The germline CDR1 and CDR2 sequences are LNHDA and SQIVND (reference sequence). The CDR3 sequence: CASSRTFYGYTF. The CDR3 coding sequence is TGTGCCAGTAGCCGGACGTTCTATGGCTACACCTTC. Variable domain in full (rest from reference TRBV19 and TRBJ1-2): DGGITQSPKYLFRKEGQNVTLSCEQNLNHDAMYWYRQDPGQGLRLIYYSQIVNDFQKGDIAEGYSVSREKKESFPLTVTSAQKNPTAFYLCASSRTFYGYTFGSGTRLTVV.

This chain uses TRBV6-1 with TRBJ2-3; no firm D call. The CDR3 has 15 residues. The V gene lost 4 bases and the J gene lost 2 bases, with 13 bases spanning the gap. The V gene's germline CDR1 is MNHNS and CDR2 SASEGT. The CDR3 nucleotides read TGTGCCAGCAGTGGTGGGCTAGAAAACACAGATACGCAGTATTTT. This translates into CASSGGLENTDTQYF.

On this clone itself: Relative to the germline gene, one junction end is altered; a read error may explain this. The chain carries TRBV2 and TRBJ2-7, with 10 bases fitting TRBD2. The CDR3 consists of 15 residues. Germline V lookup: CDR1 SNHLY, CDR2 FYNNEI. The CDR3 bases are TGTGCCAGCAGGGAAGCGGGAGGGGGGGGCTACGAGCAGTACTTC. Amino acid sequence: CASREAGGGGYEQYF.

The chain employs TRBV7-2 and TRBJ2-7; D may be TRBD1 (6 bases). The CDR3 is made up of 13 amino acids. With 5 bases removed from V and 5 bases from J, the gap between germline ends came to 13 bases. Looked up from germline, CDR1 is SGHTA and CDR2 is FQGNSA. The CDR3 is CASSRQVWDEQYF. In DNA form, the CDR3 reads TGTGCCAGCAGCAGACAGGTGTGGGACGAGCAGTACTTC.

This chain links TRBV19 with TRBJ2-1, with D possibly matching TRBD2 (6 bases). CDR3 length: 15 residues. Trimming took 6 bases from V and 5 from J, leaving 17 bases between them. The germline V gene encodes CDR1 LNHDA and CDR2 SQIVND (reference sequence). The CDR3 nucleotides are TGTGCCAGTAGCCGCCTGGGCGGGATGAACAATGAGCAGTTCTTC. It encodes CASSRLGGMNNEQFF.

The chain couples TRBV6-5 to TRBJ1-1; D perhaps matches TRBD1 (5 bases). Germline assignment: CDR1 MNHEY and CDR2 SVGAGI. This CDR3 region has 15 residues. V was pared by 3 bases and J by 5 bases, with 16 bases between. The DNA for the CDR3 is TGTGCCAGCAGTTATGTAGGGGTCGAGGGGACTGAAGCTTTCTTT. It specifies CASSYVGVEGTEAFF.

This sequence joins TRBV18 and TRBJ2-1; TRBD2 matches 11 bases. The CDR3 is 15 amino acids. The V segment lost 6 bases and the J segment 9 bases; nucleotides outside the gene matches: 10. Germline V gives CDR1 KGHSH, CDR2 LQKENI. CDR3 in amino acids: CASSPGTSGGGEQFF. CDR3 nucleotides: TGTGCCAGCTCCCCAGGGACTAGCGGTGGGGGTGAGCAGTTCTTC.

The gene calls are TRBV11-3 and TRBJ2-1; D might be TRBD2 (5 bases). The CDR3 covers 13 residues. V was trimmed by 1 base and J by 12 bases, leaving 13 bases between them. Germline CDR1 reads SGHNT; CDR2 reads YENEEA. The CDR3 sequence: CASSLGRERVQFF. The DNA for the CDR3 is TGTGCCAGCAGCTTAGGAAGGGAGAGGGTGCAGTTCTTC.

The V and J genes are TRBV27 and TRBJ2-4; 12 nucleotides line up with TRBD2. This CDR3 contains 17 residues. J lost 2 bases, V lost 3 bases, and 5 bases had no gene match. The germline V gene has CDR1 MNHEY and CDR2 SMNVEV (reference sequence). The CDR3 loop is CASSFDGLAGSKNIQYF. In DNA form, the CDR3 reads TGTGCCAGCAGTTTCGATGGACTAGCGGGATCCAAAAACATTCAGTACTTC.

The gene calls are TRBV7-2 and TRBJ2-3, with D uncertain. This CDR3 has 14 residues. Germline V gene lookup returns CDR1 SGHTA and CDR2 FQGNSA. Between the trimmed V and J ends, which lost 0 bases and 0 bases, there was a span of 4 bases. CDR3 sequence: CASSLAQSTDTQYF. CDR3 bases: TGTGCCAGCAGCTTAGCGCAGAGCACAGATACGCAGTATTTT. Full variable domain (outside the CDR3, taken from reference TRBV7-2 and TRBJ2-3): GAGVSQSPSNKVTEKGKDVELRCDPISGHTALYWYRQSLGQGLEFLIYFQGNSAPDKSGLPSDRFSAERTGGSVSTLTIQRTQQEDSAVYLCASSLAQSTDTQYFGPGTRLTVL.